The clone carrying this TCR beta chain turned up a few times. Trimming took off 5 bases at V and 4 bases at J, with 14 bases between the two ends. The germline CDR1 and CDR2 sequences are SGHTA and FQGNSA. The CDR3 is made up of 14 amino acids. The sample belongs to a study of glioma-infiltrating T cells after dendritic cell vaccination. Noted time point: after dendritic cell vaccination, including at tumor progression/relapse. Generated by immunoSEQ multiplex PCR, the TCRdb table keeps only in-frame clones and is missing some. The repertoire includes more than 20,000 clones, roughly nine tenths of them detected once, and around 3% sits in the top ten.

The receptor was isolated from a human donor with glioblastoma. The material was blood, obtained after dendritic cell vaccination. The chain links TRBV7-2 to TRBJ2-5; D remains unclear. The CDR3, as DNA: TGTGCCAGCAGCACACCGACGGGTTCAGAGACCCAGTACTTC. Translating it yields CASSTPTGSETQYF.